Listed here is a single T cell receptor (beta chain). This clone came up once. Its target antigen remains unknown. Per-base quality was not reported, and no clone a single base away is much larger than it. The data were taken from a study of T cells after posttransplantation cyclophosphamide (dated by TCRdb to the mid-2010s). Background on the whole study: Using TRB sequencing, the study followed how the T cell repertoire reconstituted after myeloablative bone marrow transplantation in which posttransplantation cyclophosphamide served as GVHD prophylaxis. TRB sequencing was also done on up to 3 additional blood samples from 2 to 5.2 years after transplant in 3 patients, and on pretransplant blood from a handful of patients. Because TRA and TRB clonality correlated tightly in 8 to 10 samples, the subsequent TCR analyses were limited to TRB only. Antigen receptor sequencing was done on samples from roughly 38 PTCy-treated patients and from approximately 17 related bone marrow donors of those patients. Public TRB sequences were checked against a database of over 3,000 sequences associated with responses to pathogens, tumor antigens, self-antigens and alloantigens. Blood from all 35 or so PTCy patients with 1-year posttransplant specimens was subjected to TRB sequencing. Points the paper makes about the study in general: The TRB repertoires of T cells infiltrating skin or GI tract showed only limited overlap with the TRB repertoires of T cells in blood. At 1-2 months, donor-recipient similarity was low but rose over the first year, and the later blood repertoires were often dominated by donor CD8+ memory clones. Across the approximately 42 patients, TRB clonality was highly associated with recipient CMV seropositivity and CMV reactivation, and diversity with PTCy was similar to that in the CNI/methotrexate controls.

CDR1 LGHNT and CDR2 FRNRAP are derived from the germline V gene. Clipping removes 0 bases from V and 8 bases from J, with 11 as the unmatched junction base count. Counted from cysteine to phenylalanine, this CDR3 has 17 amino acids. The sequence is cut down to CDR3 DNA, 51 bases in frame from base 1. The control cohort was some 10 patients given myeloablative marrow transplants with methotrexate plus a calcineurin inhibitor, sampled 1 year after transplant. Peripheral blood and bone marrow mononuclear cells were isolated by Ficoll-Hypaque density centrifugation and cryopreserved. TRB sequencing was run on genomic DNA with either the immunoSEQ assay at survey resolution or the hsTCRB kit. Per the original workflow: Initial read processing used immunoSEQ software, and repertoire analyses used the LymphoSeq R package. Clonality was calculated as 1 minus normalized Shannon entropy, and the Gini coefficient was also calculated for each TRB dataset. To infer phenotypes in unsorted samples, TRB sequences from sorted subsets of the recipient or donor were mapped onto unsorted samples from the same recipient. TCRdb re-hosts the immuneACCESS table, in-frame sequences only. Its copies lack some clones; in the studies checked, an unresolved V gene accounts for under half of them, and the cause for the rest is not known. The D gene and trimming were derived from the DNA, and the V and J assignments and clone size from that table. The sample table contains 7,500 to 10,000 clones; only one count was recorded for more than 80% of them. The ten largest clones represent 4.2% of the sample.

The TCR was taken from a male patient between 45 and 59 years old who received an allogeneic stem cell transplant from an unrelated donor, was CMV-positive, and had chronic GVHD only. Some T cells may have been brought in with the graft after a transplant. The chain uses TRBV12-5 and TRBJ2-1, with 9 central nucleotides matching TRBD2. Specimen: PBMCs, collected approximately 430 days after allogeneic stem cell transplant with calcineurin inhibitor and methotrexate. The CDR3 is CASGLVPPREGRDEQFF. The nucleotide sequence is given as TGTGCTAGTGGTTTGGTACCGCCGCGGGAGGGCCGCGATGAGCAGTTCTTC.